This T cell receptor (beta chain) was found in a study of blood T cell repertoires in COVID-19. Overall study: COVID-19 samples from acute and convalescent phases originated in the United States, Italy and Spain. T cells, B-cell-depleted T cells, or PBMCs provided the cDNA or gDNA that served as material.

The germline V gene has CDR1 SGHRS and CDR2 YFSETQ. V was clipped by 4 bases and J by 7 bases; unmatched bases: 8. This CDR3 is built from 14 residues. Profiling relied on immunoSEQ multiplex PCR, and the TCRdb table lists in-frame clones only, not all of them. The sample has roughly 260,000 clones; approximately 90% are singletons. This clone was recorded a few times. The V call is TRBV5-1, the J call TRBJ2-1, with 7 nucleotides matching TRBD2. Sequenced: peripheral blood. This TCR derives from a man in his 60s who had recovered from COVID-19. CDR3 in DNA: TGCGCCAGCAGCAGGAGCGGGGATGGTAATGAGCAGTTCTTC. It encodes CASSRSGDGNEQFF.